This is a list of T cell receptor beta chains from one sample in a study of blood T cell repertoires in COVID-19. Method: immunoSEQ multiplex PCR; TCRdb's copy keeps in-frame clones and lacks some. The data show 130,000 to 150,000 clones, with about nine tenths seen just once and roughly a tenth held by the top ten. Sequencing used peripheral blood. These receptors originate from a man aged 50 to 60 with active or convalescent COVID-19. Each CDR3 is given with its conserved first and last residue. D genes are given only for firm matches. Not every row has a clone size; where given, it reads once, few, many or a size class.

clone_size j_call d_call v_call cdr3_aa cdr3_nt
NA TRBJ2-1 TRBD2 TRBV19 CASSPERSTSGDDEQFF TGTGCCAGTAGTCCAGAACGATCGACTAGCGGGGACGATGAGCAGTTCTTC
NA TRBJ1-4 NA TRBV5-3 CARSVNRATATNEKLFF TGTGCCAGAAGCGTTAACAGGGCTACAGCAACTAATGAAAAACTGTTTTTT
NA TRBJ2-5 TRBD1 TRBV9 CASSVAISGGQETQYF TGTGCCAGCAGCGTAGCGATCTCAGGGGGACAAGAGACCCAGTACTTC
once TRBJ2-5 NA TRBV24-1 CATSDLNSGETQYF TGTGCCACCAGTGATTTGAATAGCGGAGAGACCCAGTACTTC
once TRBJ1-1 NA TRBV28 CASSFTPGYATEAFF TGTGCCAGCAGTTTCACTCCAGGGTACGCCACTGAAGCTTTCTTT
NA TRBJ1-6 TRBD1 TRBV18 CASSPGQGHNSPLHF TGTGCCAGCTCACCGGGACAGGGGCATAATTCACCCCTCCACTTT
NA TRBJ1-1 TRBD1 TRBV28 CASSAPTGGTEAFF TGTGCCAGCAGTGCCCCGACAGGGGGGACTGAAGCTTTCTTT
NA TRBJ1-5 NA TRBV30 CAWSTGNQPQHF TGTGCCTGGAGTACAGGGAATCAGCCCCAGCATTTT
NA TRBJ2-3 NA TRBV7-2 CASSLTPRVDTQYF TGTGCCAGCAGCTTAACCCCGCGCGTAGATACGCAGTATTTT
NA TRBJ2-4 NA TRBV28 CASSLQWSIQYF TGTGCCAGCAGTCTCCAGTGGAGCATTCAGTACTTC
NA TRBJ1-5 NA TRBV5-1 CASSLKAGQQPQHF TGCGCCAGCAGCTTGAAGGCAGGTCAACAGCCCCAGCATTTT
NA TRBJ1-5 NA TRBV27 CASSSLRNQPQHF TGTGCCAGCAGTAGTCTCAGGAATCAGCCCCAGCATTTT
NA TRBJ1-1 NA TRBV28 CASSDSRYTEAFF TGTGCCAGCAGCGACAGTAGGTACACTGAAGCTTTCTTT
NA TRBJ2-3 NA TRBV9 CASSPMGGSTDTQYF TGTGCCAGCAGCCCGATGGGCGGGAGCACAGATACGCAGTATTTT
NA TRBJ2-7 TRBD2 TRBV7-9 CASSFGTSGSYEQYF TGTGCCAGCAGCTTCGGGACTAGCGGGAGTTACGAGCAGTACTTC
NA TRBJ2-5 NA TRBV18 CASSLGLAETQYF TGTGCCAGCTCACTTGGACTTGCGGAGACCCAGTACTTC
NA TRBJ1-5 NA TRBV24-1 CATSDRRDYNQPQHF TGTGCCACCAGTGATCGGCGGGACTACAATCAGCCCCAGCATTTT